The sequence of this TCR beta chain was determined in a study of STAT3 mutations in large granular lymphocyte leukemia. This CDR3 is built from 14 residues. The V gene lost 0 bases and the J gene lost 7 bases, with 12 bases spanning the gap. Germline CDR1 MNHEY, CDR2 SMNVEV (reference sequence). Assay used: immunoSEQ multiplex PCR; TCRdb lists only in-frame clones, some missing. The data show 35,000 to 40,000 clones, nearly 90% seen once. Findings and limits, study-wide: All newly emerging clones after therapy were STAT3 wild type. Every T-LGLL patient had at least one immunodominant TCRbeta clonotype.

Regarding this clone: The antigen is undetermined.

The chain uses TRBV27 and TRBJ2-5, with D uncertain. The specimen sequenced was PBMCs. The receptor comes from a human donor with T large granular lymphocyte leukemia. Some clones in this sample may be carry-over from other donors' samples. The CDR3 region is CASSLSDSYGTQYF. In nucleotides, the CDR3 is TGTGCCAGCAGTTTATCGGATAGCTATGGGACCCAGTACTTC.